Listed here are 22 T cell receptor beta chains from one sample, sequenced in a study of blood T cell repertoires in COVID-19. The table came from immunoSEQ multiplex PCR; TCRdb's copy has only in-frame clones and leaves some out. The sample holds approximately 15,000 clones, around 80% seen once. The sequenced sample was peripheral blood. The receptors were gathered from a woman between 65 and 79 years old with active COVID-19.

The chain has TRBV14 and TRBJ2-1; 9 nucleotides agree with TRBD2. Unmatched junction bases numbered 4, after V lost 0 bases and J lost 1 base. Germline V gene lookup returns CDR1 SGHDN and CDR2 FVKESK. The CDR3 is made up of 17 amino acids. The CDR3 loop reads CASSQDSLAGSYNEQFF. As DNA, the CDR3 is TGTGCCAGCAGCCAAGATAGTCTAGCGGGGTCCTACAATGAGCAGTTCTTC.

The CDR3 DNA follows: TGTGCCAGCAGCTTGGAGACTAGCCGAGAGACCCAGTACTTC. This encodes CASSLETSRETQYF. V gene TRBV7-6 combines with J gene TRBJ2-5, with TRBD2 matching 7 bases. In germline, CDR1 is SGHVS, CDR2 FNYEAQ. V was clipped by 3 bases and J by 4 bases; unmatched bases: 5. This CDR3 has 14 residues.

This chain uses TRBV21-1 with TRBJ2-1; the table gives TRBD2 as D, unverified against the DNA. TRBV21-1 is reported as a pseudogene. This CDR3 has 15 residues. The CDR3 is CASSMRTSGYNEQFF. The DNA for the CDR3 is TGTGCCAGCAGCATGCGGACTAGCGGCTACAATGAGCAGTTCTTC.

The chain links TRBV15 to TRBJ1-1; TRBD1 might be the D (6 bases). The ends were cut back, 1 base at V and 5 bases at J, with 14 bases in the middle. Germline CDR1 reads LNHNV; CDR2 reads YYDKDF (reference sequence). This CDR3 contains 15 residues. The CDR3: CATSRATQGGTEAFF. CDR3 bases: TGTGCCACCAGCAGAGCCACACAGGGAGGGACTGAAGCTTTCTTT.

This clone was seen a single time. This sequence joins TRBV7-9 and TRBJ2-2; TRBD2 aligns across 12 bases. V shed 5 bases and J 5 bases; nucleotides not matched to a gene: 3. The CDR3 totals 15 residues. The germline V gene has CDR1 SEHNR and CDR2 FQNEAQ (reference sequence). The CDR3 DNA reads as TGTGCCAGCAGCAGTGGACTAGCGGGAACCGGGGAGCTGTTTTTT. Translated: CASSSGLAGTGELFF.

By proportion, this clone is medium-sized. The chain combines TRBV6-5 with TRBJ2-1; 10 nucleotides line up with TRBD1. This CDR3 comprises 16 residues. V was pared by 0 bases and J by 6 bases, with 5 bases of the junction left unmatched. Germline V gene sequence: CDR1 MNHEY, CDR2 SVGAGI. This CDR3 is CASSYSMGTGVNEQFF. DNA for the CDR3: TGTGCCAGCAGTTACTCGATGGGGACAGGGGTCAATGAGCAGTTCTTC.

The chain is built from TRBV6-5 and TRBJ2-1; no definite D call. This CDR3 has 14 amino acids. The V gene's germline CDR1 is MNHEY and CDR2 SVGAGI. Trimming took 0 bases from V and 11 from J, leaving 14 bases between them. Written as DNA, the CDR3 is TGTGCCAGCAGTTACTCCTCCCTGCGGCCTAAGCAGTTCTTC. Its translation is CASSYSSLRPKQFF.

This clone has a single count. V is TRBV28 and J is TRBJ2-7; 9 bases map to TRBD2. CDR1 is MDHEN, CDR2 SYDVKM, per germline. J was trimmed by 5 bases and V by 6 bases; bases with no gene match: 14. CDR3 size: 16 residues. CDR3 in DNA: TGTGCCAGCAGCCAAAGCGGGGGGACTAGGGAACACGAGCAGTACTTC. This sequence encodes CASSQSGGTREHEQYF.

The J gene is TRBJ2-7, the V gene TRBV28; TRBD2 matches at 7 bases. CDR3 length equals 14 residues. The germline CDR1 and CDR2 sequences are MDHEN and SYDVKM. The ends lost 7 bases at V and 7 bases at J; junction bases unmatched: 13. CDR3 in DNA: TGTGCCAGCACCTTACCATTGTCGGGGGGAGAGCAGTACTTC. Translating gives CASTLPLSGGEQYF.

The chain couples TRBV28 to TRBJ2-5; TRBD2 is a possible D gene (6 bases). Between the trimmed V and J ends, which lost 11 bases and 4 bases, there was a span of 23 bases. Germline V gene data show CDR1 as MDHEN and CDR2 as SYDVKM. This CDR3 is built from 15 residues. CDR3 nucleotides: TGTGCCCCCAATAGGAGGGCCAAATTGCCAGAGACCCAGTACTTC. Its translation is CAPNRRAKLPETQYF.

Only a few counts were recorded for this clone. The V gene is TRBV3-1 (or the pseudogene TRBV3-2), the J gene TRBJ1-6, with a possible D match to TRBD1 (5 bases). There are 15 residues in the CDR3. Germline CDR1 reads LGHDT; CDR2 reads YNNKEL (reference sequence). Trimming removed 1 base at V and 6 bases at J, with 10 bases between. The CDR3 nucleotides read TGTGCCAGCAGCCAAGGTCCAGGGTCTAATTCACCCCTCCACTTT. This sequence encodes CASSQGPGSNSPLHF.

In DNA form, the CDR3 reads TGTGCCAGCAGTTTTGTAGCGGGCACAGATACGCAGTATTTT. It is translated as CASSFVAGTDTQYF. The gene calls are TRBV28 and TRBJ2-3, with D possibly TRBD2 on 6 matching bases. The germline gives CDR1 MDHEN, CDR2 SYDVKM. Trimming cost V 3 bases and J 1 base, with 8 bases left between them. This CDR3 contains 14 residues.

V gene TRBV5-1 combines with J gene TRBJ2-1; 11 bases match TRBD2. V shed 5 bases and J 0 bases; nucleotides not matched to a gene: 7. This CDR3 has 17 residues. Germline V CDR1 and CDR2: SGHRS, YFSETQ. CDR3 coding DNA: TGCGCCAGCAGTACGCGAGGGACTAGCGGCTCCTACAATGAGCAGTTCTTC. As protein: CASSTRGTSGSYNEQFF.

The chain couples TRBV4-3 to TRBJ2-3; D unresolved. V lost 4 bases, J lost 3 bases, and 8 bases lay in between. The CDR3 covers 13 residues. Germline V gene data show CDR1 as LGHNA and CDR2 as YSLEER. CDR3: CASSLLLTDTQYF. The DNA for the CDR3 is TGCGCCAGCAGCCTCCTTCTTACAGATACGCAGTATTTT.

CDR3 coding DNA: TGTGCCAGCAGCTTGGAACCGGGACAGGGGGCGCGAGTGGACACTGAAGCTTTCTTT. Translated: CASSLEPGQGARVDTEAFF. V usage is TRBV5-5 and J usage is TRBJ1-1; 12 nucleotides align to TRBD1. Germline values: CDR1 SGHKS, CDR2 YYEKEE (reference sequence). The CDR3 loop spans 19 amino acids. V shed 0 bases and J 3 bases; nucleotides not matched to a gene: 12.

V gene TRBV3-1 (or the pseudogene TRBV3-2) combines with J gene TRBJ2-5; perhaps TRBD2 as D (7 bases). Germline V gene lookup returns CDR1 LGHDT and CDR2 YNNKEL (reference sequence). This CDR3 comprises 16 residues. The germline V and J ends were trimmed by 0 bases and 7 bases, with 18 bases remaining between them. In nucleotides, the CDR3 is TGTGCCAGCAGCCAAGATCTTCTGGGGGGGCTCCGGACCCAGTACTTC. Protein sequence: CASSQDLLGGLRTQYF.

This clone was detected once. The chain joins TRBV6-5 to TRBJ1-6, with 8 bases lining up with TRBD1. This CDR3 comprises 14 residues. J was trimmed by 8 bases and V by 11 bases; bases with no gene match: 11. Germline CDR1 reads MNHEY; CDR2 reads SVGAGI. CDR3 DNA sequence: TGTGCCTTCGAACCAGGGGGCGACTATTCACCCCTCCACTTT. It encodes CAFEPGGDYSPLHF.

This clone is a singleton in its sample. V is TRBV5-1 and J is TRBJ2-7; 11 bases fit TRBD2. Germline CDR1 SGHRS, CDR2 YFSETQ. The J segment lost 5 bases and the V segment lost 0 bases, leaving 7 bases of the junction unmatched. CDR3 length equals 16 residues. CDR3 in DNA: TGCGCCAGCAGCTTGGTTAGCGGGAGGGCCGGGGACGAGCAGTACTTC. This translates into CASSLVSGRAGDEQYF.

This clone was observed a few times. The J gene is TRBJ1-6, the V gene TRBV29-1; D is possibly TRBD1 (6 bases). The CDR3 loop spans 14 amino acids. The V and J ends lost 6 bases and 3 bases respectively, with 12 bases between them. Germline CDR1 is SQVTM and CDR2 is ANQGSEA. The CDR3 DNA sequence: TGCAGCGTCGAACAGGGCTTCTATAATTCACCCCTCCACTTT. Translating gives CSVEQGFYNSPLHF.

The CDR3 region is CASNRDRAYEQYF. In DNA form, the CDR3 reads TGTGCCAGCAACCGGGACAGGGCCTACGAGCAGTACTTC. The V gene is TRBV11-2, the J gene TRBJ2-7; the match to TRBD1 covers 9 bases. The V gene end was trimmed by 7 bases and the J gene end by 2 bases; junction bases not matched to a gene: 3. This CDR3 has 13 residues. Germline V CDR1 and CDR2: SGHAT, FQNNGV.

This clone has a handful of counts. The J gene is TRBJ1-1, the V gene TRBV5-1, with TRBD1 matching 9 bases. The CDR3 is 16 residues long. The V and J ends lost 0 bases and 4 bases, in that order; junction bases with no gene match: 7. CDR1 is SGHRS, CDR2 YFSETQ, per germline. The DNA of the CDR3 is TGCGCCAGCAGCTTGGCCCCGAGGACAGGGGCCACTGAAGCTTTCTTT. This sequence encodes CASSLAPRTGATEAFF. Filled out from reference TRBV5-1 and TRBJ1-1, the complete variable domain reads KAGVTQTPRYLIKTRGQQVTLSCSPISGHRSVSWYQQTPGQGLQFLFEYFSETQRNKGNFPGRFSGRQFSNSRSEMNVSTLELGDSALYLCASSLAPRTGATEAFFGQGTRLTVV.

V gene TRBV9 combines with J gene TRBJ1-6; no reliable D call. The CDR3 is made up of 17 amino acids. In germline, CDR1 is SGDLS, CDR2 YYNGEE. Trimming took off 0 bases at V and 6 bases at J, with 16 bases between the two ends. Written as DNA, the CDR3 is TGTGCCAGCAGCGTAGCGGTAGGAAGCGGGGTTAATTCACCCCTCCACTTT. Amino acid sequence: CASSVAVGSGVNSPLHF.